One and the same sample provided the 6 T cell receptor beta chains below, sequenced in a study of blood T cell repertoires in COVID-19. Clones were sequenced by immunoSEQ multiplex PCR, and TCRdb holds only the in-frame ones, with some missing. The table shows a few hundred thousand clones, with 75% to 90% occurring only once. The specimen was PBMCs or T cells enriched from blood (not recorded which). These receptors were taken from a man aged 25-45 years who had recovered from COVID-19.

V usage is TRBV29-1 and J usage is TRBJ2-3; D might be TRBD2 (7 bases). The germline V and J ends were trimmed by 4 bases and 4 bases, with 24 bases remaining between them. From germline, CDR1 is SQVTM and CDR2 ANQGSEA. CDR3 length equals 17 residues. CDR3 DNA: TGCAGCGTTGTCGGGGGGCGAGACTCCTGGTCAGCAGATACGCAGTATTTT. Translation: CSVVGGRDSWSADTQYF.

The chain joins TRBV2 to TRBJ1-6, with a weak D call TRBD1 (6 bases). V lost 6 bases and J lost 2, with 8 bases in between. Germline V lookup: CDR1 SNHLY, CDR2 FYNNEI. The CDR3 loop spans 14 amino acids. CDR3 residues: CASRRDTYNSPLHF. The CDR3 DNA reads TGTGCCAGCAGGAGGGACACCTATAATTCACCCCTCCACTTT.

The J gene is TRBJ2-7, the V gene TRBV9; D is uncertain. This CDR3 is built from 12 residues. Germline values: CDR1 SGDLS, CDR2 YYNGEE. V lost 3 bases and J 4 bases, leaving 8 bases between the germline ends. CDR3 protein: CASSGNTYEQYF. The CDR3 coding sequence is TGTGCCAGCAGCGGAAACACGTACGAGCAGTACTTC. The full variable domain, its missing parts supplied by reference TRBV9 and TRBJ2-7, is DSGVTQTPKHLITATGQRVTLRCSPRSGDLSVYWYQQSLDQGLQFLIQYYNGEERAKGNILERFSAQQFPDLHSELNLSSLELGDSALYFCASSGNTYEQYFGPGTRLTVT.

This chain uses TRBV5-4 with TRBJ1-2, with D possibly matching TRBD1 (6 bases). Germline CDR1 is SGHNT and CDR2 is YYREEE (reference sequence). There are 14 residues in the CDR3. The germline V and J ends were trimmed by 4 bases and 2 bases, with 12 bases remaining between them. DNA of the CDR3: TGTGCCAGCAGCCTGAGGGGGGGGAACTATGGCTACACCTTC. This encodes CASSLRGGNYGYTF.

V is TRBV5-1 and J is TRBJ2-7; a possible D gene is TRBD1 (5 bases). V shed 0 bases and J shed 4 bases, with 14 bases lying between them. The CDR3 extends over 15 amino acids. Per the germline V gene, CDR1 is SGHRS and CDR2 is YFSETQ. Here the CDR3 reads CASSLEAGKFYEQYF. Here the CDR3 DNA reads TGCGCCAGCAGCTTGGAGGCAGGGAAGTTTTACGAGCAGTACTTC.

V gene TRBV6-2 or TRBV6-3 combines with J gene TRBJ1-4; D is ambiguous. V lost 0 bases and J lost 0, with 5 bases in between. In germline, CDR1 is MNHEY, CDR2 SVGEGT. The CDR3 spans 15 residues. The CDR3 here is CASSYSEATNEKLFF. CDR3 bases: TGTGCCAGCAGTTACTCGGAGGCAACTAATGAAAAACTGTTTTTT.